What follows is one T cell receptor beta chain and its context. As handled by the study authors: Amplification with reference gene primers provided the estimates of nucleated cell counts. Some clones are missing from TCRdb's copy, which holds only in-frame ones; the method was immunoSEQ multiplex PCR. V and J calls and clone size are those listed in that table; D and trimming were worked out from the DNA. The sample records 170,000 or so clones, about 85% being singletons. The sample originates from a study of blood T cell repertoires in COVID-19. Background on the study: Sample material is recorded as cDNA or gDNA derived from T cells, B-cell-depleted T cells, or PBMCs.

Looked up from germline, CDR1 is SQVTM and CDR2 is ANQGSEA. This CDR3 is built from 13 residues. V lost 5 bases to trimming and J lost 7 bases; unmatched junction nucleotides: 7. Participant ages covered roughly 18 to 89 years across approximately 25 US areas. Two negative PCRs, clearance, or symptom resolution were required of recovered Cohort 3 donors. The sequence was collected from a man aged 35 to 55 who had recovered from COVID-19. The sample was PBMCs or T cells enriched from blood (not recorded which). The chain is built from TRBV29-1 and TRBJ1-5; 8 bases align to TRBD1. Here the CDR3 DNA reads TGCAGCGTTCTGACAGGGGTAGGACAGCCCCAGCATTTT. It codes for CSVLTGVGQPQHF.